The present TCR beta chain was sequenced within a study of CXCR3-negative and CXCR3-positive naive CD8 T cells. A word on this clonotype: Its antigen is undetermined.

CDR3 length equals 14 residues. Germline lookup yields CDR1 LNHDA and CDR2 SQIVND (reference sequence). The TRB cDNA libraries were prepared by 5' RACE with UMI labels. One entry per CDR3 protein, without DNA, is what TCRdb gives after re-calling the 5' RACE reads. The data include over 35,000 distinct CDR3 sequences; the top ten clones carry about 2.5%. Whole-study results and caveats: Hydrophobicity of TRB CDR3s was greater in CXCR3-positive naive cells than in CXCR3-negative naive cells.

The source is a human donor in good health. Some clones in this sample may be carry-over from other donors' samples. Sequenced sample: naive CXCR3- CD8+ T cells from blood. Subset meaning: CD45RO-CCR7+CD27+CD95- naive CD8+ T cells lacking CXCR3 (TNR3-). The chain links TRBV19 to TRBJ2-7; checking the TCRdb D call of TRBD1 is not possible without DNA. CDR3: CASSFGQGTYEQYF.